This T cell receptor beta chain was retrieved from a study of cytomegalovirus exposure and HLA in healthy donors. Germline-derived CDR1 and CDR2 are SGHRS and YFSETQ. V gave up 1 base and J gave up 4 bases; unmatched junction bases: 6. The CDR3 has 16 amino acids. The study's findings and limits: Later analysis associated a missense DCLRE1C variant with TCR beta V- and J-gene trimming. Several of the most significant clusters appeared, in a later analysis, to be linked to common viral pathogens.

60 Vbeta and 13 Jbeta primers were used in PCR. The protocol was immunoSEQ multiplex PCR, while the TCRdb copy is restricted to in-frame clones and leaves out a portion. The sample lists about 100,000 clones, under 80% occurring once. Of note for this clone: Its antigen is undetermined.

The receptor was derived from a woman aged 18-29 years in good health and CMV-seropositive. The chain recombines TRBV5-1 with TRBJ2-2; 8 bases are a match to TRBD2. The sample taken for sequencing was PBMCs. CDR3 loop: CASSLSAGAVTGELFF. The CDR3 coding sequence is TGCGCCAGCAGCTTGTCAGCGGGAGCTGTCACCGGGGAGCTGTTTTTT.